The clone carrying this T cell receptor (beta chain) showed up just a few times. This sample is part of a study of T-cell memory formation after mild COVID-19. With V trimmed by 2 bases and J by 10 bases, 16 bases remained unmatched. The CDR3 totals 15 residues. Germline V gene data show CDR1 as SQVTM and CDR2 as ANQGSEA. A single record per CDR3 protein comes from TCRdb applying MiXCR to the 5' RACE reads. This table holds 400,000 to 500,000 distinct CDR3 sequences, 20% found once. This clonotype was obtained from an adult woman who had mild COVID-19 (a few samples of this study predate the infection). Cell type and time point are not known. Sequenced sample: PBMCs or a T cell subset sorted from them (not recorded which). V is TRBV29-1 and J is TRBJ1-1; 7 nucleotides agree with TRBD1. CDR3 bases: TGCAGCGTTGAAACCCGAGGACAGGTGGACAGACCAGCTTTCTTT. It is translated as CSVETRGQVDRPAFF.